The 24 T cell receptor beta chains below come from one sample, sequenced in a study of blood T cell repertoires in COVID-19. Some clones are missing from TCRdb's copy, which holds only in-frame ones; the method was immunoSEQ multiplex PCR. Among 250,000 or so clones listed, 70% to 80% were seen once. Material: peripheral blood. Source of these receptors: a woman aged 80 or over with acute or convalescent COVID-19.

V is TRBV2 and J is TRBJ2-5; TRBD2 matches at 11 bases. The CDR3 length is 15 residues. The V and J ends lost 3 bases and 4 bases, in that order; junction bases with no gene match: 4. Per germline, CDR1 SNHLY and CDR2 FYNNEI. The CDR3: CASSDRLAGGETQYF. For the CDR3, the DNA is TGTGCCAGCAGTGACAGGCTAGCGGGGGGAGAGACCCAGTACTTC.

The chain links TRBV2 to TRBJ1-5; no firm D call. The CDR3 runs to 14 residues. Deletions cut 3 bases from V and 10 bases from J, with 16 bases between. Germline CDR1 reads SNHLY; CDR2 reads FYNNEI. CDR3 sequence reads: CASSDSRTQAPQHF. The CDR3 DNA follows: TGTGCCAGCAGTGACTCCCGAACCCAGGCCCCCCAGCATTTT. Based on the CDR3 plus reference TRBV2 and TRBJ1-5, the full variable domain is EPEVTQTPSHQVTQMGQEVILRCVPISNHLYFYWYRQILGQKVEFLVSFYNNEISEKSEIFDDQFSVERPDGSNFTLKIRSTKLEDSAMYFCASSDSRTQAPQHFGDGTRLSIL.

This clone showed up just once. The chain has TRBV6-5 and TRBJ1-1; D uncertain. V lost 7 bases and J lost 3, with 18 bases in between. CDR1 is MNHEY, CDR2 SVGAGI, per germline. This CDR3 contains 15 residues. CDR3 residues: CASTPGRGKYTEAFF. The DNA of the CDR3 is TGTGCCAGCACCCCGGGGAGAGGAAAATACACTGAAGCTTTCTTT.

The CDR3 loop reads CASSYGRRGNTIYF. CDR3 DNA sequence: TGTGCCAGCTCGTACGGACGGAGGGGAAACACCATATATTTT. The V call is TRBV18, the J call TRBJ1-3; unclear D gene. V shed 6 bases and J shed 4 bases, with 13 bases lying between them. Germline lookup yields CDR1 KGHSH and CDR2 LQKENI. This CDR3 contains 14 residues.

The chain joins TRBV20-1 to TRBJ2-3; 15 bases are a match to TRBD2. CDR3 length: 17 amino acids. V lost 3 bases, J lost 0 bases, and 4 bases stayed unmatched. Germline-derived CDR1 and CDR2 are DFQATT and SNEGSKA (reference sequence). CDR3 DNA: TGCAGTGCTAGTGGACTAGCGGGGGGGTCTAGCACAGATACGCAGTATTTT. Its protein product is CSASGLAGGSSTDTQYF.

This chain links TRBV5-1 with TRBJ2-5, with 9 bases aligning to TRBD1. CDR1 is SGHRS, CDR2 YFSETQ, per germline. This CDR3 spans 13 amino acids. J gave up 5 bases and V 3 bases, and 2 bases lay outside the gene matches. The CDR3 DNA is TGCGCCAGCAGCTCGGGGACAGGGGAGACCCAGTACTTC. Translating gives CASSSGTGETQYF.

V is TRBV5-1 and J is TRBJ2-7; TRBD1 might be the D (6 bases). The length of the CDR3 is 14 residues. Per germline, CDR1 SGHRS and CDR2 YFSETQ. V gave up 3 bases and J gave up 0 bases, with 10 bases separating them. The CDR3 DNA follows: TGCGCCAGCAGCTATACAGGGAGCTCCTACGAGCAGTACTTC. It encodes CASSYTGSSYEQYF.

The V and J genes are TRBV5-1 and TRBJ2-1; D might be TRBD1 (5 bases). CDR1 is SGHRS and CDR2 is YFSETQ in the germline V gene. The CDR3 runs to 17 residues. V lost 4 bases, J lost 0 bases, and 17 bases lay in between. DNA of the CDR3: TGCGCCAGCAGCCCACAGGTCAGTCAAAGCTCCTACAATGAGCAGTTCTTC. It yields the protein CASSPQVSQSSYNEQFF.

CDR3 DNA: TGTGCCAGCAGCGGAGACGGACAGAGCTCCTACAATGAGCAGTTCTTC. Translating gives CASSGDGQSSYNEQFF. The chain couples TRBV13 to TRBJ2-1; maybe TRBD1 (6 bases). Germline lookup yields CDR1 PRHDT and CDR2 FYEKMQ (reference sequence). The CDR3 runs to 16 residues. V lost 5 bases and J 0 bases, leaving 14 bases between the germline ends.

The chain links TRBV27 to TRBJ2-6; maybe TRBD1 (6 bases). The ends were cut back, 4 bases at V and 10 bases at J, with 14 bases in the middle. The CDR3 spans 14 residues. Germline CDR1 and CDR2: MNHEY and SMNVEV (reference sequence). CDR3 sequence (DNA): TGTGCCAGCAGTTCCCCCCCCAGGGGTAACGTCCTGACTTTC. This codes for CASSSPPRGNVLTF.

Only a few counts were recorded for this clone. The V gene is TRBV7-6, the J gene TRBJ2-3; D possibly corresponds to TRBD2 (7 bases). Germline CDR1 reads SGHVS; CDR2 reads FNYEAQ. The CDR3 is made up of 15 amino acids. V gave up 4 bases and J gave up 1 base, with 12 bases separating them. CDR3 sequence: CASSSVGGGTDTQYF. The CDR3 DNA reads TGTGCCAGCAGCTCCGTAGGGGGGGGCACAGATACGCAGTATTTT.

The CDR3 is CASSEPDSSYEQYF. CDR3 DNA sequence: TGTGCCAGCAGTGAACCCGACAGCTCCTACGAGCAGTACTTC. The chain has TRBV6-1 and TRBJ2-7; perhaps TRBD1 as D (5 bases). The CDR3 is made up of 14 amino acids. CDR1 MNHNS and CDR2 SASEGT come from the germline V gene. Trimming removed 2 bases at V and 0 bases at J, with 8 bases between.

This clone was found a few times. This chain uses TRBV6-5 with TRBJ1-4; 9 bases line up with TRBD1. The CDR3 has 14 amino acids. J gave up 5 bases and V 5 bases, and 3 bases lay outside the gene matches. Germline CDR1 is MNHEY and CDR2 is SVGAGI. CDR3 nucleotide sequence: TGTGCCAGCAGTCTGACAGGGGGGAATGAAAAACTGTTTTTT. Translation gives CASSLTGGNEKLFF.

V usage is TRBV5-1 and J usage is TRBJ2-3, with 7 bases identical to TRBD2. Germline assignment: CDR1 SGHRS and CDR2 YFSETQ. With 6 bases clipped from V and 2 bases from J, the junction kept 6 bases outside the gene matches. The CDR3 has 14 amino acids. The CDR3 region has the DNA TGCGCCAGCAAGTCGGGGGGAGTCACAGATACGCAGTATTTT. Encoded protein: CASKSGGVTDTQYF.

This chain connects TRBV27 to TRBJ1-2; 7 nucleotides match TRBD1. The V segment lost 4 bases and the J segment 1 base; nucleotides outside the gene matches: 12. The CDR3 has 17 amino acids. CDR1 is MNHEY, CDR2 SMNVEV, per germline (reference sequence). The CDR3 is CASSSRQGHKNNYGYTF. The CDR3 nucleotides read TGTGCCAGCAGTTCCCGACAGGGACATAAGAATAACTATGGCTACACCTTC.

In the case of this clone: Other DNA sequences of this sample code for an identical CDR3. The CDR3 DNA reads TGTGCCAGCAGTGAGGGAGGCAATCAGCCCCAGCATTTT. Translated: CASSEGGNQPQHF. The rearrangement joins TRBV2 to TRBJ1-5; no reliable D call. Trimming left V 3 bases short and J 2 bases short, with 5 bases between. The CDR3 runs to 13 residues. CDR1 and CDR2 (germline): SNHLY, FYNNEI.

Concerning this clone: The sample holds other DNA sequences that translate to the same CDR3. The CDR3 coding sequence is TGTGCCAGCAGTCGCCGACTAGCGTACGAGCAGTACTTC. The encoded protein is CASSRRLAYEQYF. This rearrangement joins TRBV4-2 to TRBJ2-7; TRBD2 aligns across 8 bases. Germline V gene lookup returns CDR1 LGHNA and CDR2 YNFKEQ. After removal of 6 bases from V and 4 bases from J, the junction contained 5 bases not matched to a gene. This CDR3 region has 13 residues.

The CDR3 nucleotides read TGTGCCAGCCTTCGGTACTATGGCTACACCTTC. Its translation is CASLRYYGYTF. This chain links TRBV12-3 or TRBV12-4 with TRBJ1-2; D not resolved. The CDR3 runs to 11 residues. V was shortened by 8 bases and J by 3 bases, with 7 bases between the two germline ends.

CDR3 protein: CASSPNQGATDTQYF. The CDR3 DNA follows: TGTGCCAGCTCACCAAATCAGGGGGCCACAGATACGCAGTATTTT. V is TRBV18 and J is TRBJ2-3, with 8 bases fitting TRBD1. CDR1 KGHSH and CDR2 LQKENI come from the germline V gene. This CDR3 has 15 residues. The V segment lost 2 bases and the J segment 2 bases; nucleotides outside the gene matches: 3.

The chain joins TRBV19 to TRBJ2-1; 14 nucleotides match TRBD2. V was pared by 4 bases and J by 7 bases, with 6 bases of the junction left unmatched. CDR1 LNHDA and CDR2 SQIVND come from the germline V gene (reference sequence). The CDR3 is 16 amino acids. The CDR3 DNA sequence: TGTGCCAGTAGTAGGACTAGCGGGAGGAGAGGGAATGAGCAGTTCTTC. Its protein is CASSRTSGRRGNEQFF. Combining the CDR3 with reference TRBV19 and TRBJ2-1 gives the whole variable domain DGGITQSPKYLFRKEGQNVTLSCEQNLNHDAMYWYRQDPGQGLRLIYYSQIVNDFQKGDIAEGYSVSREKKESFPLTVTSAQKNPTAFYLCASSRTSGRRGNEQFFGPGTRLTVL.

V usage is TRBV6-5 and J usage is TRBJ2-2, with 8 bases matching TRBD1. The CDR3 sequence is 14 residues long. Germline loops: CDR1 MNHEY, CDR2 SVGAGI. V was clipped by 10 bases and J by 4 bases; unmatched bases: 8. The CDR3 region is CATLPGQVTGELFF. CDR3 in DNA: TGTGCCACCCTCCCGGGACAGGTCACCGGGGAGCTGTTTTTT.

The V gene is TRBV13, the J gene TRBJ1-3; D is undetermined. V gave up 5 bases and J gave up 4 bases, with 15 bases separating them. The CDR3 is 15 amino acids. In germline, CDR1 is PRHDT, CDR2 FYEKMQ (reference sequence). The CDR3 loop is CASSRWRAAGNTIYF. The CDR3 nucleotides read TGTGCCAGCAGCCGTTGGAGGGCGGCGGGAAACACCATATATTTT.

On this clone: The sample has other DNA sequences that encode this CDR3 too. This chain links TRBV3-1 (or the pseudogene TRBV3-2) with TRBJ1-3; D gene unclear. In germline, CDR1 is LGHDT, CDR2 YNNKEL (reference sequence). This CDR3 comprises 15 residues. The V end lost 1 base, the J end lost 2 bases, and 9 bases lay between the germline ends. The CDR3 loop reads CASSQGGGTGNTIYF. The CDR3, as DNA: TGTGCCAGCAGCCAAGGAGGAGGGACTGGAAACACCATATATTTT.

The chain combines TRBV10-3 with TRBJ2-1; 14 bases fit TRBD2. CDR1 is ENHRY and CDR2 is SYGVKD in the germline V gene. This CDR3 region has 17 residues. After removal of 2 bases from V and 7 bases from J, the junction contained 7 bases not matched to a gene. The chain's CDR3 is CAISEASGLAGVNEQFF. The CDR3 DNA is TGTGCCATCAGTGAGGCATCGGGACTAGCGGGAGTAAATGAGCAGTTCTTC.